Given below is one T cell receptor (beta chain) in context. Its antigen remains unidentified. V lost 3 bases and J lost 6, with 17 bases in between. CDR3 length equals 16 residues. Germline V gene data show CDR1 as LNHDA and CDR2 as SQIVND (reference sequence). This entry belongs to a study of T cells in Graves' hyperthyroidism and ophthalmopathy. Study results and caveats: Peripheral blood also featured most of the thyroid clonotypes expanded above 0.001.

RNA transcripts were the template for amplifying TCR beta CDR3 regions. An initial round of RT-PCR targeting the TCR CDR3 relied on the HTBI primer set. One entry per CDR3 protein, called by TCRdb with MiXCR from the multiplex PCR reads. The data show 750,000 to 950,000 distinct CDR3 sequences, approximately 40% seen once. The study enrolled patients aged 18 to 65 with newly diagnosed hyperthyroidism of under 2 months' duration. The V gene is TRBV19, the J gene TRBJ2-2, with TRBD2 as a possible D gene (5 bases). The receptor was derived from a man between 18 and 29 years old with Graves' hyperthyroidism. The sequencing input was blood. As DNA, the CDR3 is TGTGCCAGTAGTATCGGAGGTCCTGAGAGAGCCGGGGAGCTGTTTTTT. Amino acid sequence: CASSIGGPERAGELFF.